The 10 T cell receptor beta chains in this list originate from one sample, sequenced in a study of cytomegalovirus exposure and HLA in healthy donors. The PCR used 60 Vbeta and 13 Jbeta primers. The table came from immunoSEQ multiplex PCR; TCRdb's copy has only in-frame clones and leaves some out. Of about 150,000 clones listed, 70% to 90% are singletons. The sample consisted of PBMCs. The receptor source for this set is a woman under 30 in good health and CMV-seronegative.

The V and J genes are TRBV2 and TRBJ2-3; a possible D gene is TRBD1 (7 bases). Between the trimmed V and J ends, which lost 5 bases and 5 bases, there was a span of 11 bases. The CDR3 is 13 amino acids. Germline CDR1 and CDR2: SNHLY and FYNNEI. CDR3 bases: TGTGCCAGCAGTACAGGGGAGGAAGATACGCAGTATTTT. Its protein is CASSTGEEDTQYF. The whole variable domain, filled in from reference TRBV2 and TRBJ2-3, reads EPEVTQTPSHQVTQMGQEVILRCVPISNHLYFYWYRQILGQKVEFLVSFYNNEISEKSEIFDDQFSVERPDGSNFTLKIRSTKLEDSAMYFCASSTGEEDTQYFGPGTRLTVL.

This chain joins TRBV18 and TRBJ1-1; D unclear. The germline CDR1 and CDR2 sequences are KGHSH and LQKENI. This CDR3 is built from 15 residues. Trimming shortened V by 0 bases and J by 6 bases, and 14 bases separated the two germline ends. The DNA of the CDR3 is TGTGCCAGCTCACCACCAGCGGGAGTGAGGGCTGAAGCTTTCTTT. Amino acids: CASSPPAGVRAEAFF.

This chain connects TRBV5-1 to TRBJ2-7; 15 bases line up with TRBD2. Trimming removed 2 bases from V and 3 bases from J; junction bases left unmatched: 6. Germline CDR1 is SGHRS and CDR2 is YFSETQ. The CDR3 consists of 17 residues. CDR3: CASSLGTSGRLVYEQYF. The CDR3 coding sequence is TGCGCCAGCAGCTTAGGGACTAGCGGGAGGTTGGTCTACGAGCAGTACTTC.

The chain couples TRBV27 to TRBJ1-3, with D perhaps matching TRBD1 (5 bases). V gave up 4 bases and J gave up 0 bases, with 13 bases separating them. The CDR3 loop spans 16 amino acids. Germline V gene sequence: CDR1 MNHEY, CDR2 SMNVEV (reference sequence). The DNA of the CDR3 is TGTGCCAGCAGTTCCGGGGGGGGATACTCTGGAAACACCATATATTTT. It specifies CASSSGGGYSGNTIYF.

In DNA, the CDR3 is TGTGCCAGCAGCACACAGGGAGGGACTGAAGCTTTCTTT. Amino acids: CASSTQGGTEAFF. This rearrangement joins TRBV7-9 to TRBJ1-1; possible D gene TRBD1, 6 bases. CDR1 is SEHNR, CDR2 FQNEAQ, per germline (reference sequence). V was cut by 5 bases and J by 5 bases, with 12 bases left in between. The CDR3 contains 13 residues.

The CDR3 coding sequence is TGCAGCGTTCGACTAGCGGGGAACAATGAGCAGTTCTTC. It specifies CSVRLAGNNEQFF. This chain uses TRBV29-1 with TRBJ2-1; 11 bases are shared with TRBD2. Germline CDR1 reads SQVTM; CDR2 reads ANQGSEA. This CDR3 is built from 13 residues. The junction had 2 bases not matched to a gene; V was cut back by 5 bases and J by 5 bases.

The chain carries TRBV6-5 and TRBJ2-7; no clear D. The CDR3 totals 11 residues. Trimming stripped 6 bases from V and 0 bases from J, with 3 bases between. Per germline, CDR1 MNHEY and CDR2 SVGAGI. CDR3 sequence (DNA): TGTGCCAGCAGCCGCTCCTACGAGCAGTACTTC. Encoded protein: CASSRSYEQYF.

This clone appeared once. The same CDR3 arises from other DNA sequences in this sample as well. The rearrangement links TRBV5-1 to TRBJ1-1; D is perhaps TRBD1 (6 bases). Germline CDR1 SGHRS, CDR2 YFSETQ. This CDR3 has 17 residues. V was cut by 4 bases and J by 1 base, with 20 bases left in between. The CDR3 spells CASSIAGTLGGNTEAFF. For the CDR3, the DNA is TGCGCCAGCAGCATCGCCGGGACACTCGGCGGGAACACTGAAGCTTTCTTT.

The chain recombines TRBV6-1 with TRBJ2-4; 8 bases align to TRBD1. Germline lookup yields CDR1 MNHNS and CDR2 SASEGT. The CDR3 length is 14 residues. Trimming removed 7 bases from V and 4 bases from J; junction bases left unmatched: 6. The chain's CDR3 is CASNGRTGKNIQYF. In nucleotides, the CDR3 is TGTGCCAGCAATGGGAGGACAGGGAAAAACATTCAGTACTTC.

This clone was seen only once. This chain links TRBV2 with TRBJ1-6; D not resolved. Trimming took off 3 bases at V and 12 bases at J, with 12 bases between the two ends. This CDR3 has 13 residues. Germline CDR1 reads SNHLY; CDR2 reads FYNNEI. The CDR3 DNA sequence: TGTGCCAGCAGTGACCCGACAACTCGACCCCTCCACTTT. The encoded protein is CASSDPTTRPLHF.